The entry that follows covers one TCR beta chain sequence. Per the original methods: Estimation of nucleated cell counts relied on the amplification of reference gene primers. Sequencing was performed with immunoSEQ multiplex PCR; in TCRdb, only in-frame clones are kept and a portion is missing. V, J and clone size reflect that table, while D and trimming were determined from the DNA. The data show 310,000 or so clones, over 75% seen once. Germline CDR1 reads SGHDT; CDR2 reads YYEEEE. There are 13 residues in the CDR3. V lost 3 bases and J 10 bases, leaving 16 bases between the germline ends. The sample comes from a study of blood T cell repertoires in COVID-19. The wider study: The samples span acute and convalescent COVID-19 from the United States, Italy and Spain. Sources were T cells, B-cell-depleted T cells, or PBMCs; the material itself was cDNA or gDNA.

The rearrangement joins TRBV5-6 to TRBJ1-1; tentatively, D is TRBD1 (6 bases). The material sequenced was peripheral blood. The sequence was obtained from a woman aged 45-59 years with active or convalescent COVID-19. In DNA form, the CDR3 reads TGTGCCAGCAGCTCGGGAGGACAGAATCGAGCTTTCTTT. Translation: CASSSGGQNRAFF.